This is a list of T cell receptor beta chains from one sample in a study of T cell responses to AZD1222 COVID-19 vaccine. Measured with immunoSEQ multiplex PCR; TCRdb has only the in-frame clones, and not every one. The sample carries about 180,000 clones, about nine tenths recorded once. This specimen consisted of peripheral blood, obtained 28 days after the second AZD1222 dose. Source of these receptors: an adult who received the AZD1222 COVID-19 vaccine. The CDR3 runs from the conserved cysteine through the conserved F or W. Each record gives: clone size, J gene, D gene, V gene, CDR3 DNA, CDR3 protein. D genes are given only for firm matches. Clone size is stated in some rows and not others, as once, few, many or a class when expanded.

. TRBJ2-2 TRBD1 TRBV24-1 TGTGCCACCAGTGAAAAGCGGGACAGGGTTTTTATCGGGGAGCTGTTTTTT CATSEKRDRVFIGELFF
once TRBJ2-7 TRBD2 TRBV4-2 TGTGCCAGCAGCCAAGGCAATAGCGGGGGGGCCCTCGAGCAGTACTTC CASSQGNSGGALEQYF
. TRBJ1-3 . TRBV19 TGTGCCAGTAGTATAGTTACGTCTGGAAACACCATATATTTT CASSIVTSGNTIYF
. TRBJ1-1 . TRBV27 TGTGCCAGCAGCACAACGGGGGTAAACACTGAAGCTTTCTTT CASSTTGVNTEAFF
. TRBJ2-1 TRBD1 TRBV18 TGTGCCAGCTCACTATCTTCTCCGGGACAGGGGGCGAGTAGGTTGTTCTTC CASSLSSPGQGASRLFF
. TRBJ2-7 TRBD2 TRBV2 TGTGCCAGCGGATGGACTAGCGCCGGCCCCTACGAGCAGTACTTC CASGWTSAGPYEQYF
. TRBJ1-1 . TRBV19 TGTGCCAGTATCCGGCAGGCCCGGATCTACACTGAAGCTTTCTTT CASIRQARIYTEAFF
. TRBJ2-7 . TRBV7-6 TGTGCCAGCAAGAGCTTAGAGGGCTACGAGCAGTACTTC CASKSLEGYEQYF
. TRBJ2-7 TRBD2 TRBV28 TGTGCCAGCAGTTCCGAACCTAGCGGGAGGGCCGGCGAGCAGTACTTC CASSSEPSGRAGEQYF
. TRBJ1-5 . TRBV28 TGTGCCAGCAGTTTAGAGGAGGGCGGGATAAAGCCCCAGCATTTT CASSLEEGGIKPQHF
. TRBJ1-1 . TRBV7-2 TGTGCCAGCAGCCCCCGGGCGGAGAACACTGAAGCTTTCTTT CASSPRAENTEAFF
. TRBJ1-6 . TRBV10-3 TGTGCCATCAGTGCCTCAGGCGGGGCAGGGAATAATTCACCCCTCCACTTT CAISASGGAGNNSPLHF
. TRBJ1-4 . TRBV18 TGTGCCAGCTCACCACCGGGTACGGGGCCTATTTTAGAAAAACTGTTTTTT CASSPPGTGPILEKLFF
. TRBJ2-2 . TRBV5-4 TGTGCCAGCAGCTTGGGGGGGAGTCGCACCGGGGAGCTGTTTTTT CASSLGGSRTGELFF
. TRBJ1-1 . TRBV10-3 TGTGCCATCAGTCCGAGTAGCACTGAAGCTTTCTTT CAISPSSTEAFF
. TRBJ2-7 . TRBV5-1 TGCGCCAGCAGCTTGGAGGGCACCGGCTACGAGCAGTACTTC CASSLEGTGYEQYF
. TRBJ1-1 . TRBV19 TGTGCCAGTAGTACCCGGACAGTGAACACTGAAGCTTTCTTT CASSTRTVNTEAFF
. TRBJ2-1 TRBD1 TRBV2 TGTGCCAGCAGTGGACAGGGATGGTTAGATGAGCAGTTCTTC CASSGQGWLDEQFF
. TRBJ2-1 TRBD2 TRBV11-2 TGTGCCAGCAGCCCCGGGACTAGCCGATACAATGAGCAGTTCTTC CASSPGTSRYNEQFF
. TRBJ2-2 . TRBV7-3 TGTGCCAGCAGCTTGACGAAACCTAGCCGATTGAACACCGGGGAGCTGTTTTTT CASSLTKPSRLNTGELFF
. TRBJ2-2 . TRBV6-7 TGTGCCAGCATTTATAAGCGGCTCACCGGGGAGCTGTTTTTT CASIYKRLTGELFF
. TRBJ2-2 TRBD1 TRBV28 TGTGCCAGCAGCTGGGCCAGCGGGACAGGGGTTCCCGGGGAGCTGTTTTTT CASSWASGTGVPGELFF
. TRBJ1-5 . TRBV19 TGTGCCACCGGGAGTACCGATAGCAATCAGCCCCAGCATTTT CATGSTDSNQPQHF
. TRBJ2-3 . TRBV11-2 TGTGCCAGCAGCTTAAGTCGGGCTAGCTTAGATACGCAGTATTTT CASSLSRASLDTQYF
. TRBJ2-7 TRBD1 TRBV7-2 TGTGCCAGCAGCCCATCCGGGACAGGGGCCTACGAGCAGTACTTC CASSPSGTGAYEQYF
. TRBJ2-7 . TRBV18 TGTGCCAGCTCACCTTCGGACAGCTCCTACGAGCAGTACTTC CASSPSDSSYEQYF
. TRBJ1-4 . TRBV5-6 TGTGCCAGCAGCTTGGAAGCTCTGGGTGCAAAACTGTTTTTT CASSLEALGAKLFF
. TRBJ2-7 . TRBV6-6 TGTGCCACCTCGGAATCGGGCAGGCAGTACTTC CATSESGRQYF
. TRBJ2-2 TRBD2 TRBV5-4 TGTGCCAGCAGCTTGACTAGCGGGTTCACCGGGGAGCTGTTTTTT CASSLTSGFTGELFF
. TRBJ1-1 . TRBV27 TGTGCCAGCAGTTTGACGGAGACCACTGAAGCTTTCTTT CASSLTETTEAFF
. TRBJ2-2 TRBD2 TRBV6-2/TRBV6-3 TGTGCCAGCAGTTACTCGCGGCTAGCGGGAGGGCCCAACACCGGGGAGCTGTTTTTT CASSYSRLAGGPNTGELFF
. TRBJ1-6 . TRBV9 TGTGCCAGCAGTGGCCGGGATTCCTATAATTCACCCCTCCACTTT CASSGRDSYNSPLHF
. TRBJ1-6 TRBD1 TRBV3-1/TRBV3-2 TGTGCCAGCAGCCCCGGGACAGTCGGGAATTCACCCCTCCACTTT CASSPGTVGNSPLHF
. TRBJ2-7 . TRBV6-1 TGTGCCAGCAGTGAAGAGTGGCTGGCGGGCCTCTACGAGCAGTACTTC CASSEEWLAGLYEQYF
. TRBJ1-6 TRBD1 TRBV7-2 TGTGCCAGCAGCTTAGGAGGGACAGGGATTTCACCCCTCCACTTT CASSLGGTGISPLHF
. TRBJ1-5 . TRBV12-3/TRBV12-4 TGTGCCAGCAGTTTTTTCCTGAATCAGCCCCAGCATTTT CASSFFLNQPQHF
. TRBJ1-2 TRBD1 TRBV3-1/TRBV3-2 TGTGCCAGCAGCCAGGGACAGGTCCGAAAGGAAGGCTACACCTTC CASSQGQVRKEGYTF
. TRBJ2-3 . TRBV4-2 TGTGCCAGCAGCCAAGGACACACTACAACTTGGGACTTTGGCGCAGATACGCAGTATTTT CASSQGHTTTWDFGADTQYF
. TRBJ1-1 . TRBV19 TGTGCCAGTAGGAGGGGCCCTGGGACTGAAGCTTTCTTT CASRRGPGTEAFF
. TRBJ2-7 TRBD2 TRBV28 TGTGCCAGCAGTTCTGAAGCGGGAGCCGCCTACGAGCAGTACTTC CASSSEAGAAYEQYF
. TRBJ2-5 . TRBV19 TGTGCCAGTAGTATAGGAGGGAAAGAGACCCAGTACTTC CASSIGGKETQYF
. TRBJ2-1 . TRBV11-2 TGTGCCAGCAGCTTAGTACGGGCAACATACAATGAGCAGTTCTTC CASSLVRATYNEQFF
. TRBJ1-3 . TRBV7-9 TGTGCCAGCAGCTTAAGAAGGGCAGGAAACACCATATATTTT CASSLRRAGNTIYF
. TRBJ1-2 . TRBV2 TGTGCCATCACAGCTAACTATGGCTACACCTTC CAITANYGYTF
. TRBJ2-6 . TRBV7-2 TGTGCCGTTCACTTGAGGGGGGGCCCTGGGGCCAACGTCCTGACTTTC CAVHLRGGPGANVLTF
. TRBJ1-5 . TRBV3-1/TRBV3-2 TGTGCCAGCAGCCAAGATGTCGTTCAGCCCCAGCATTTT CASSQDVVQPQHF